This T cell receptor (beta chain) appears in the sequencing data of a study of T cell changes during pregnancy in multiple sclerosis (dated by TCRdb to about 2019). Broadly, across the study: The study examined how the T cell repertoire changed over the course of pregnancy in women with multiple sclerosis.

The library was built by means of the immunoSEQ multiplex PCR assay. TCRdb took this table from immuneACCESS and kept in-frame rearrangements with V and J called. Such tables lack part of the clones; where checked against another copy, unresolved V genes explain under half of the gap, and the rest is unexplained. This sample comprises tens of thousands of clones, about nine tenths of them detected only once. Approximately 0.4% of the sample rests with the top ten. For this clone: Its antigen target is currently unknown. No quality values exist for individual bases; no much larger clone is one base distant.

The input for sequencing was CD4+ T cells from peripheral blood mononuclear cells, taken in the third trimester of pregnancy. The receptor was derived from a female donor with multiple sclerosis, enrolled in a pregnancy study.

Read as DNA, the sequence is TGTGCCTGGACTAAAGACCACCCCCTCGGGAATGAGCAGTTCTTC. Its translation is CAWTKDHPLGNEQFF. The sequence joins TRBV30 to TRBJ2-1; too little of a D gene remains to name it. Between the V and J ends, shortened by 4 bases and 7 bases respectively, the junction contains 20 bases. CDR1 and CDR2 are drawn from the germline V gene (reference sequence): GTSNPN, SVGIG. Spanning cysteine to phenylalanine, the CDR3 consists of 15 amino acids. Of all the DNA, just the CDR3 is kept, 45 bases in frame from base 1.